The 23 T cell receptor beta chains in this list originate from one sample, sequenced in a study of CD8 T cells in ankylosing spondylitis. Their specific antigens are unknown. TCRdb ran MiXCR on the 5' RACE reads and lists one entry per CDR3 protein. This repertoire shows roughly 440,000 distinct CDR3 sequences, roughly a sixth found once; its top ten account for approximately 0.97%. Study-wide results and caveats: Ankylosing spondylitis blood appeared to be characterized by a TCR beta motif of about 8 highly homologous variants.

The sample taken for sequencing was blood, either unsorted or a sorted T cell fraction (not recorded which). These receptors came from a male donor with ankylosing spondylitis.

This rearrangement joins TRBV20-1 to TRBJ2-2, with D possibly matching TRBD1 (5 bases). CDR1 DFQATT and CDR2 SNEGSKA come from the germline V gene (reference sequence). The CDR3 has 14 amino acids. V lost 1 base and J 3 bases, leaving 9 bases between the germline ends. The CDR3 nucleotides are TGCAGTGCTAGAGCCCTCAGGGACACCGGGGAGCTGTTTTTT. Protein: CSARALRDTGELFF.

This clonotype was seen only a few times. The V call is TRBV6-2 or TRBV6-3, the J call TRBJ1-5, with TRBD1 identical over 7 bases. Germline lookup yields CDR1 MNHEY and CDR2 SVGEGT. There are 16 residues in the CDR3. V trimming: 4 bases; J trimming: 0 bases; junction bases outside the gene matches: 6. The CDR3 loop is CASSFWGQTSNQPQHF. CDR3 bases: TGTGCCAGCAGTTTTTGGGGACAGACTAGCAATCAGCCCCAGCATTTT.

This chain connects TRBV2 to TRBJ1-2, with D possibly being TRBD1 (6 bases). Per the germline V gene, CDR1 is SNHLY and CDR2 is FYNNEI. There are 15 residues in the CDR3. V was clipped by 6 bases and J by 2 bases, with 16 bases between them. The CDR3 DNA follows: TGTGCCAGCAGCAATTACGGGACAACCAACTATGGCTACACCTTC. Its protein product is CASSNYGTTNYGYTF.

The rearrangement links TRBV3-1 to TRBJ2-7; no clear D gene. Germline-derived CDR1 and CDR2 are LGHDT and YNNKEL (reference sequence). Trimming removed 1 base from V and 11 bases from J, with 21 bases in between. This CDR3 spans 15 amino acids. The CDR3 sequence is CASSQAGRRDLEEYF. The DNA of the CDR3 is TGTGCCAGCAGCCAAGCGGGTCGGAGAGACCTTGAGGAGTACTTC.

This clonotype showed up just a few times. The chain is built from TRBV5-1 and TRBJ1-2; D gene ambiguous. The CDR3 covers 15 residues. The V and J ends lost 1 base and 3 bases respectively, with 13 bases between them. Germline CDR1 SGHRS, CDR2 YFSETQ. The CDR3 here is CASSLSPGRDYGYTF. The CDR3 DNA reads as TGCGCCAGCAGCTTGTCCCCGGGGAGGGACTATGGCTACACCTTC.

This clonotype occurred a few times. The chain uses TRBV21-1 and TRBJ2-7; the DNA was not compared with TRBD1, the D call given in the table. TRBV21-1 is an annotated pseudogene. The CDR3 has 14 residues. The CDR3 bases are TGTGCCAGCAGCTTTTTTTCCGGGAACTACGAGCAGTACTTC. Translated: CASSFFSGNYEQYF.

This clonotype was found a few times. The chain is built from TRBV12-3 or TRBV12-4 and TRBJ2-1; 9 nucleotides match TRBD1. The CDR3 extends over 17 amino acids. V lost 7 bases, J lost 6 bases, and 16 bases stayed unmatched. This CDR3 reads CASIPLSGTGRVNEQFF. CDR3 coding DNA: TGTGCCAGCATCCCCTTGAGTGGGACAGGGCGGGTCAATGAGCAGTTCTTC.

The chain couples TRBV10-3 to TRBJ2-1; D is unresolved. This CDR3 has 11 residues. Trimming stripped 5 bases from V and 7 bases from J, with 6 bases between. The germline gives CDR1 ENHRY, CDR2 SYGVKD. The CDR3, as DNA: TGTGCCATCAGTTTACTGAATGAGCAGTTCTTC. It translates to CAISLLNEQFF.

This clonotype occurred a few times. This rearrangement joins TRBV5-1 to TRBJ2-7; 9 nucleotides agree with TRBD2. This CDR3 has 15 residues. The junction had 11 bases not matched to a gene; V was cut back by 4 bases and J by 6 bases. CDR1 is SGHRS, CDR2 YFSETQ, per germline. The CDR3 DNA reads TGCGCCAGCAGCCCCAACGGCCTTAGCGGGAGCGAGCAGTACTTC. Protein sequence: CASSPNGLSGSEQYF.

V and J are TRBV7-2 and TRBJ1-1, with 8 bases fitting TRBD1. The ends lost 3 bases at V and 4 bases at J; junction bases unmatched: 10. CDR1 is SGHTA and CDR2 is FQGNSA in the germline V gene. The CDR3 is made up of 16 amino acids. The CDR3 reads CASSFIRGPLVTEAFF. The CDR3 bases are TGTGCCAGCAGCTTCATCAGGGGGCCTTTAGTCACTGAAGCTTTCTTT.

This chain joins TRBV11-2 and TRBJ2-1; D is ambiguous. From germline, CDR1 is SGHAT and CDR2 FQNNGV. The V gene lost 2 bases and the J gene lost 2 bases, with 7 bases spanning the gap. This CDR3 comprises 14 residues. CDR3 residues: CASSLRPTYNEQFF. As DNA, the CDR3 is TGTGCCAGCAGCTTAAGGCCCACCTACAATGAGCAGTTCTTC.

This clonotype was detected ten times or more. This rearrangement joins TRBV15 to TRBJ1-3; D uncertain. CDR3 size: 15 residues. Trimming pared 0 bases from V and 4 bases from J, leaving 10 bases between. CDR1 and CDR2 from the germline V gene are LNHNV and YYDKDF (reference sequence). CDR3 region: CATSRDWVGGNTIYF. The CDR3 nucleotides are TGTGCCACCAGCAGAGATTGGGTAGGCGGAAACACCATATATTTT.

J is TRBJ1-5 and V is TRBV7-2; D might be TRBD1 (5 bases). V lost 5 bases to trimming and J lost 2 bases, with 13 bases between them. Germline loops: CDR1 SGHTA, CDR2 FQGNSA. The CDR3 runs 15 residues. In DNA, the CDR3 is TGTGCCAGCAGCCGGGGACCTGGGGGCAATCAGCCCCAGCATTTT. Translated, it gives CASSRGPGGNQPQHF. The whole variable domain, filled in from reference TRBV7-2 and TRBJ1-5, reads GAGVSQSPSNKVTEKGKDVELRCDPISGHTALYWYRQSLGQGLEFLIYFQGNSAPDKSGLPSDRFSAERTGGSVSTLTIQRTQQEDSAVYLCASSRGPGGNQPQHFGDGTRLSIL.

In its sample, this clonotype was seen a few times. The chain carries TRBV29-1 and TRBJ2-1; 7 bases match TRBD1. V gave up 3 bases and J gave up 2 bases; unmatched junction bases: 7. There are 15 residues in the CDR3. Germline-derived CDR1 and CDR2 are SQVTM and ANQGSEA. The CDR3 nucleotides read TGCAGCGTTGAGATTTGGGACAGCCCCTACAATGAGCAGTTCTTC. It translates to CSVEIWDSPYNEQFF.

V gene TRBV6-1 combines with J gene TRBJ2-3, with 8 bases identical to TRBD2. With 6 bases clipped from V and 1 base from J, the junction kept 6 bases outside the gene matches. The germline gives CDR1 MNHNS, CDR2 SASEGT. The CDR3 totals 15 residues. The CDR3 loop reads CASSRPAGGTDTQYF. DNA of the CDR3: TGTGCCAGCAGCCGACCAGCGGGGGGCACAGATACGCAGTATTTT.

The table lists this clonotype with many counts. The gene calls are TRBV5-1 and TRBJ1-1, with D uncertain. Germline CDR1 SGHRS, CDR2 YFSETQ. Between the trimmed V and J ends, which lost 0 bases and 1 base, there was a span of 7 bases. CDR3 length: 14 amino acids. The CDR3 DNA reads TGCGCCAGCAGCTTGGCCGGACGGAACACTGAAGCTTTCTTT. Protein product: CASSLAGRNTEAFF.

J is TRBJ1-2 and V is TRBV24-1; TRBD1 matches at 8 bases. This CDR3 contains 14 residues. The germline CDR1 and CDR2 sequences are KGHDR and SFDVKD. V shed 3 bases and J 5 bases; nucleotides not matched to a gene: 4. The CDR3 loop reads CATSDPYRGYGYTF. The DNA of the CDR3 is TGTGCCACCAGTGATCCTTACAGGGGGTATGGCTACACCTTC.

This clonotype was seen a handful of times. The V gene is TRBV20-1, the J gene TRBJ2-1; D might be TRBD2 (6 bases). Germline assignment: CDR1 DFQATT and CDR2 SNEGSKA (reference sequence). Between the trimmed V and J ends, which lost 6 bases and 4 bases, there was a span of 16 bases. CDR3 length equals 14 residues. The chain's CDR3 is CSAVGIAEYNEQFF. For the CDR3, the DNA is TGCAGTGCGGTGGGAATAGCGGAATACAATGAGCAGTTCTTC.

This CDR3 is CASSNVKLAGGEQYF. For the CDR3, the DNA is TGTGCCAGCAGCAACGTGAAGCTAGCGGGTGGCGAGCAGTACTTC. The V call is TRBV5-6, the J call TRBJ2-7; 8 bases line up with TRBD2. V dropped 4 bases and J dropped 6; count of bases not matched to a gene: 12. Germline CDR1 and CDR2: SGHDT and YYEEEE. There are 15 residues in the CDR3.

The chain is built from TRBV7-2 and TRBJ2-3; D is unresolved. Germline V gene lookup returns CDR1 SGHTA and CDR2 FQGNSA. V dropped 5 bases and J dropped 4 bases, with 7 bases sitting between them. This CDR3 has 12 amino acids. The CDR3 nucleotides read TGTGCCAGCAGCCCGTGGGCAGATACGCAGTATTTT. This sequence encodes CASSPWADTQYF.

This clonotype has a handful of counts. The rearrangement uses TRBV3-1 and TRBJ2-2; 7 nucleotides align to TRBD2. After removal of 4 bases from V and 6 bases from J, the junction contained 8 bases not matched to a gene. Germline V gene lookup returns CDR1 LGHDT and CDR2 YNNKEL (reference sequence). The CDR3 totals 15 residues. CDR3 sequence reads: CASSRGKSGAGELFF. In DNA form, the CDR3 reads TGTGCCAGCAGCCGGGGGAAGAGCGGGGCCGGGGAGCTGTTTTTT.

The chain has TRBV5-1 and TRBJ2-7; D may match TRBD1 or TRBD2 (6 bases each). The germline V gene has CDR1 SGHRS and CDR2 YFSETQ. The CDR3 length is 17 residues. The V gene lost 6 bases and the J gene lost 0 bases, with 22 bases spanning the gap. Here the CDR3 reads CASKVGAGQDDSYEQYF. The CDR3 DNA reads as TGCGCCAGCAAGGTGGGGGCGGGGCAGGACGACTCCTACGAGCAGTACTTC.

This clonotype was observed a handful of times. V and J are TRBV20-1 and TRBJ2-2, with 8 nucleotides matching TRBD1. The CDR3 spans 13 residues. CDR1 is DFQATT, CDR2 SNEGSKA, per germline (reference sequence). The J segment lost 7 bases and the V segment lost 7 bases, leaving 8 bases of the junction unmatched. CDR3 nucleotide sequence: TGCAGTGTTCAGGGGGCGGATAACGGGGAGCTGTTTTTT. Its translation: CSVQGADNGELFF.